A single sample is the source of the 2 T cell receptor beta chains below, sequenced in a study of blood T cell repertoires in COVID-19. Some clones are missing from TCRdb's copy, which holds only in-frame ones; the method was immunoSEQ multiplex PCR. The top ten hold over 7% of the sample, which has 80,000 or so clones, roughly 82% seen once. The specimen sequenced was peripheral blood. Every receptor here comes from a human donor in a cohort sampled during active COVID-19.

The chain joins TRBV25-1 to TRBJ1-1, with 9 positions matching TRBD1. V was pared by 6 bases and J by 8 bases, with 7 bases of the junction left unmatched. The germline V gene encodes CDR1 MGHDK and CDR2 SYGVNS. The CDR3 contains 13 residues. CDR3 in amino acids: CASREDRGLEAFF. CDR3 DNA: TGTGCCAGCAGAGAGGACAGGGGTTTGGAAGCTTTCTTT.

The rearrangement joins TRBV11-2 to TRBJ2-2; no clear D gene. The CDR3 is made up of 15 amino acids. Germline V CDR1 and CDR2: SGHAT, FQNNGV. Trimming shortened V by 2 bases and J by 5 bases, and 12 bases separated the two germline ends. The CDR3 DNA reads TGTGCCAGCAGCTTACCGTGGTCAGTTACCGGGGAGCTGTTTTTT. It yields the protein CASSLPWSVTGELFF.